A selection of T cell receptor beta chains follows, all from one sample in a study of regulatory T cells in long-lasting Graves disease. A single record per CDR3 protein comes from TCRdb applying MiXCR to the multiplex PCR reads. Among about 560,000 distinct CDR3 sequences listed, around 16% were seen once. These same records also appear under a second study, on T cells in Graves' hyperthyroidism and ophthalmopathy.

The material was peripheral blood mononuclear cells (PBMCs), obtained at new diagnosis, from a patient treated with antithyroid drugs. All receptors derive from a man aged 18 to 29 with Graves disease. Each CDR3 is given with its conserved first and last residue. A D gene is named only where the DNA matches it firmly. Size tells how often a clone was seen (once, few, many) or the class of an expanded clone, and some rows leave it out.

d_call,j_call,cdr3_length,clone_size,v_call,cdr3_aa,cdr3_nt
.,TRBJ1-1,14,.,TRBV27,CASSNPKTNTEAFF,TGTGCCAGCAGCAACCCTAAAACGAACACTGAAGCTTTCTTT
TRBD2,TRBJ2-5,16,.,TRBV3-1,CASSHSTSGFQETQYF,TGTGCCAGCAGCCATTCGACTAGCGGATTCCAAGAGACCCAGTACTTC
TRBD1,TRBJ2-7,13,many,TRBV12-3/TRBV12-4,CASSRGTGDEQYF,TGTGCTAGCAGCAGAGGGACAGGGGACGAGCAGTACTTC
.,TRBJ2-2,16,many,TRBV12-3/TRBV12-4,CASSTWRTLGTGELFF,TGTGCCAGCAGCACCTGGCGGACCTTGGGAACCGGGGAGCTGTTTTTT
.,TRBJ2-6,15,few,TRBV5-1,CASSLDGTGANVLTF,TGCGCCAGCAGCTTGGATGGAACTGGGGCCAACGTCCTGACTTTC
.,TRBJ1-2,14,many,TRBV7-2,CASSSSTVNYGYTF,TGTGCCAGCAGCTCCTCGACGGTTAACTATGGCTACACCTTC
TRBD1,TRBJ1-1,15,many,TRBV18,CASSPQGASVTEAFF,TGTGCCAGCTCACCGCAGGGGGCCTCCGTCACTGAAGCTTTCTTT
.,TRBJ1-2,12,.,TRBV28,CASRATDYGYTF,TGTGCCAGCAGGGCGACAGACTATGGCTACACCTTC
.,TRBJ2-7,13,many,TRBV7-9,CASSLSWDNEQYF,TGTGCCAGCAGCTTAAGTTGGGATAACGAGCAGTACTTC
TRBD1,TRBJ1-2,12,.,TRBV13,CASSPGTAGYTF,TGTGCCAGCAGCCCCGGGACAGCTGGCTACACCTTC
.,TRBJ2-5,11,few,TRBV20-1,CSVFGYETQYF,TGCAGTGTTTTCGGCTATGAGACCCAGTACTTC
TRBD1,TRBJ2-7,15,.,TRBV18,CASSLRQGDTYEQYF,TGTGCCAGCTCGCTTAGACAGGGGGATACATACGAGCAGTACTTC
.,TRBJ2-3,13,.,TRBV5-5,CASSFTAEDTQYF,TGTGCCAGCAGCTTTACGGCGGAGGATACGCAGTATTTT
TRBD2,TRBJ2-7,15,many,TRBV7-9,CASSGLAGLADEQYF,TGTGCCAGCAGCGGGTTAGCGGGCCTGGCCGACGAGCAGTACTTC
TRBD2,TRBJ2-3,11,few,TRBV30,CAWRPGLTQYF,TGTGCCTGGCGTCCGGGACTAACACAGTATTTT
.,TRBJ2-1,11,many,TRBV30,CAWSVREKQFF,TGTGCCTGGAGTGTCCGGGAGAAGCAGTTCTTC
TRBD2,TRBJ2-1,16,many,TRBV6-1,CASSGLAGGGYNEQFF,TGTGCCAGCAGTGGCTTAGCGGGAGGGGGCTACAATGAGCAGTTCTTC
.,TRBJ1-5,13,few,TRBV25-1,CASCPGPNQPQHF,TGTGCCAGCTGCCCAGGGCCAAATCAGCCCCAGCATTTT
TRBD1,TRBJ2-7,15,many,TRBV7-2,CASSSTTGGPYEQYF,TGTGCCAGCAGCTCTACGACAGGGGGCCCCTACGAGCAGTACTTC
.,TRBJ1-1,12,many,TRBV6-2/TRBV6-3,CASTPIRTEAFF,TGTGCCAGCACCCCAATTAGGACTGAAGCTTTCTTT
.,TRBJ2-1,15,few,TRBV7-6,CASSLDRSSCNEQFF,TGTGCCAGCAGCTTAGACAGAAGCTCCTGCAATGAGCAGTTCTTC
TRBD2,TRBJ2-5,13,few,TRBV19,CASSAWDYADQYF,TGTGCCAGTAGTGCCTGGGACTACGCGGACCAGTACTTC
TRBD1,TRBJ1-1,14,many,TRBV5-1,CASSAQGGGTEAFF,TGTGCCAGCAGCGCCCAGGGGGGGGGGACTGAAGCTTTCTTT
.,TRBJ1-1,13,many,TRBV29-1,CSVARGANTEAFF,TGCAGCGTTGCGAGGGGGGCGAACACTGAAGCTTTCTTT
.,TRBJ2-2,14,few,TRBV11-2,CASSATGNTGELFF,TGTGCCAGCAGCGCAACAGGGAACACCGGGGAGCTGTTTTTT
.,TRBJ2-1,15,.,TRBV15,CATSRDRFQDNEQFF,TGTGCCACCAGCAGAGACCGATTCCAGGACAATGAGCAGTTCTTC
TRBD2,TRBJ2-7,15,.,TRBV30,CAWSVRLAGSYEQYF,TGTGCCTGGAGTGTCCGCCTAGCGGGAAGCTACGAGCAGTACTTC
.,TRBJ2-1,13,.,TRBV11-2,CASSLAGTNEQFF,TGTGCCAGCAGCTTAGCAGGGACAAATGAGCAGTTCTTC
.,TRBJ2-6,15,few,TRBV29-1,CSVSGASSGANVLTF,TGCAGCGTTTCTGGGGCCTCCTCTGGGGCCAACGTCCTGACTTTC
.,TRBJ2-1,14,.,TRBV3-1,CASSQSFGYNEQFF,TGTGCCAGCAGCCAAAGCTTCGGATACAATGAGCAGTTCTTC
.,TRBJ2-3,14,many,TRBV12-3/TRBV12-4,CASSSAADTDTQYF,TGTGCCAGCAGTTCAGCGGCCGACACAGATACGCAGTATTTT
TRBD2,TRBJ2-2,17,.,TRBV7-3,CASSLIGLAGGTGELFF,TGTGCCAGCAGCTTAATTGGCCTAGCGGGAGGGACCGGGGAGCTGTTTTTT
.,TRBJ1-2,14,many,TRBV30,CAWSVGRVTYGYTF,TGTGCCTGGAGTGTAGGCAGGGTCACCTATGGCTACACCTTC
.,TRBJ1-5,15,few,TRBV4-1,CASSQGHNSNQPQHF,TGCGCCAGCAGCCAAGGGCATAATAGCAATCAGCCCCAGCATTTT
TRBD2,TRBJ2-2,18,.,TRBV7-9,CASSIGTSGSVVPGELFF,TGTGCCAGCAGCATAGGGACTAGCGGGTCCGTGGTGCCCGGGGAGCTGTTTTTT
.,TRBJ2-5,12,few,TRBV6-5,CASRSVKETQYF,TGTGCCAGCCGTTCGGTCAAAGAGACCCAGTACTTC
.,TRBJ2-7,15,few,TRBV7-2,CASSLAEGDYYEQYF,TGTGCCAGCAGCTTAGCGGAGGGGGACTACTACGAGCAGTACTTC
.,TRBJ1-5,14,many,TRBV24-1,CATSDLRQNQPQHF,TGTGCCACCAGTGATTTGCGGCAGAATCAGCCCCAGCATTTT
.,TRBJ1-1,12,many,TRBV28,CASSTANTEAFF,TGTGCCAGCAGCACAGCTAACACTGAAGCTTTCTTT
.,TRBJ2-6,17,.,TRBV19,CASRGMDIGSGANVLTF,TGTGCCAGTAGGGGGATGGACATTGGCTCTGGGGCCAACGTCCTGACTTTC
.,TRBJ2-5,16,many,TRBV5-6,CASSSGAGPIKETQYF,TGTGCCAGCAGCTCGGGGGCGGGTCCCATCAAGGAGACCCAGTACTTC
TRBD1,TRBJ2-3,12,many,TRBV30,CAWSRTGDTQYF,TGTGCCTGGAGCCGGACAGGGGATACGCAGTATTTT
.,TRBJ1-4,14,few,TRBV12-5,CASGGARAGEKLFF,TGTGCTAGTGGCGGGGCCCGTGCGGGAGAAAAACTGTTTTTT
.,TRBJ2-2,15,.,TRBV5-1,CASSFSLAGAGELFF,TGCGCCAGCAGCTTCTCCCTAGCCGGGGCCGGGGAGCTGTTTTTT
.,TRBJ1-2,15,many,TRBV28,CASSLGGAGNYGYTF,TGTGCCAGCAGTTTGGGGGGGGCGGGTAACTATGGCTACACCTTC
TRBD1,TRBJ2-1,14,many,TRBV28,CASSLTGTDNEQFF,TGTGCCAGCAGTCTAACCGGGACAGACAATGAGCAGTTCTTC
TRBD1,TRBJ2-1,16,.,TRBV7-9,CASSIFGTGNYNEQFF,TGTGCCAGCAGCATTTTCGGGACAGGAAACTACAATGAGCAGTTCTTC
.,TRBJ2-1,12,many,TRBV3-1,CASSQGGGRKFF,TGTGCCAGCAGCCAAGGAGGGGGGCGTAAGTTCTTC
TRBD2,TRBJ2-1,16,few,TRBV7-9,CASRSPGLAEYNEQFF,TGTGCCAGCAGATCCCCGGGACTAGCAGAGTACAATGAGCAGTTCTTC
.,TRBJ2-7,11,many,TRBV28,CASRVGYEQYF,TGTGCCAGCAGGGTGGGCTACGAGCAGTACTTC
.,TRBJ1-5,14,.,TRBV12-3/TRBV12-4,CASSFGLFNQPQHF,TGTGCCAGCAGTTTCGGACTGTTCAATCAGCCCCAGCATTTT
.,TRBJ2-5,12,few,TRBV14,CASSKGNGGPEF,TGTGCCAGCAGCAAAGGAAATGGGGGCCCCGAATTC
.,TRBJ1-4,15,few,TRBV11-2,CASSLGNRYNEKLFF,TGTGCCAGCAGCTTAGGAAACAGATATAATGAAAAACTGTTTTTT
.,TRBJ2-1,12,many,TRBV6-1,CASSHRQDEQFF,TGTGCCAGCAGTCATCGCCAGGATGAGCAGTTCTTC
TRBD1,TRBJ1-2,16,.,TRBV4-1,CASSQGTGVPNYGYTF,TGCGCCAGCAGCCAGGGGACAGGCGTACCAAACTATGGCTACACCTTC